The present entry profiles one T cell receptor (beta chain) with its context. The antigen this receptor binds is unknown. Within one base of it there is no much larger clone, and no base qualities were kept. These data belong to a study of T cell responses to AZD1222 COVID-19 vaccine (dated by TCRdb to the early 2020s). As for the study more broadly: AZD1222 recipients whose second dose came at about 4 weeks and those whose second dose came at about 12 weeks were combined into one group, since spike-specific TCR depth and breadth did not differ between the two schedules. Trial participants were enrolled by age into 18-55, 56-69 and 70-plus year subgroups, with around 150, 28 and 57 TCR-sequenced participants respectively. A total of under 250 trial participants underwent TCR sequencing, of whom about 200 had received two doses of AZD1222 and some 25 had received two doses of the MenACWY control vaccine. Overall study results and their limits: After two AZD1222 doses, spike-specific TCR breadth and depth were significantly higher than at day 0 and than in MenACWY recipients. Participants were mostly white British and included more females than males, and it was suggested by the authors that clonal diversity may have been underestimated. Because no samples from the day 14 peak response were available, repertoires could be characterized only after the peak T cell response. Nearly half of unique spike-specific TCRs reportedly recognized epitopes outside regions mutated in the B.1.351 and B.1.1.7 variants. Only five or six AZD1222 recipients were SARS-CoV-2 seropositive at baseline, limiting conclusions about previously exposed vaccinees. CD4 TCRs associated with the vaccine covered the entire spike protein, and the dominant responses were in regions 160-218 and 743-854. In the small 56-69-year group, the increase in depth fell short of significance, most likely because of low power.

The CDR3 regions of human TCRbeta chains were analyzed by immunosequencing. In the paper's pipeline: TCRs in the repertoires were compared against a reference library of SARS-CoV-2-specific TCRs that had been generated with the MIRA antigen-specificity platform. Breadth was defined as the fraction of unique TCRs that were SARS-CoV-2-associated, and depth was defined as the fraction of total T cells that were SARS-CoV-2-associated. Each spike-specific TCR was assigned to its reactive spike region and to a CD4 or CD8 class using the MIRA data. Log10-transformed breadth and depth values were compared by one-way ANOVA with Sidak's multiple comparisons tests. Drawn from immuneACCESS, this table holds only the in-frame rearrangements with V and J called that TCRdb kept. Clones are partly lost; checked studies trace under half to an unresolved V gene and leave the rest unexplained. That table supplies the V and J calls and clone size; D and trimming were determined from the DNA. The sample has 130,000 to 150,000 clones on record, about 92% of them singletons. The top ten constitute 3% to 3.5% of the sample.

The time point label corresponds to: baseline before first vaccination. Samples from vaccinated people were obtained from the UK trials COV001 and COV002, which included a single-blind randomized controlled phase 2/3 trial of AZD1222 (ChAdOx1 nCoV-19) in healthy adults. For TCRbeta chain sequencing, PBMC samples from trial participants were taken at day 0 and at day 28 after the second dose. The CDR3, from cysteine to phenylalanine, totals 13 residues. Only CDR3 DNA remains: 39 bases, in frame from the first base. V was cut back by 2 bases and J by 7 bases, leaving a gap of 6 bases between them. According to the germline V gene, CDR1 reads SGHAT and CDR2 reads FQNNGV.

The sequenced sample was peripheral blood, obtained on day 0 of AZD1222 vaccination. The V gene is TRBV11-2 and the J gene is TRBJ1-6; confidence is insufficient to name the D gene. The receptor comes from an adult in good health. At the DNA level, the sequence is TGTGCCAGCAGCTTATTTGGGAATTCACCCCTCCACTTT. Its coded protein is CASSLFGNSPLHF.